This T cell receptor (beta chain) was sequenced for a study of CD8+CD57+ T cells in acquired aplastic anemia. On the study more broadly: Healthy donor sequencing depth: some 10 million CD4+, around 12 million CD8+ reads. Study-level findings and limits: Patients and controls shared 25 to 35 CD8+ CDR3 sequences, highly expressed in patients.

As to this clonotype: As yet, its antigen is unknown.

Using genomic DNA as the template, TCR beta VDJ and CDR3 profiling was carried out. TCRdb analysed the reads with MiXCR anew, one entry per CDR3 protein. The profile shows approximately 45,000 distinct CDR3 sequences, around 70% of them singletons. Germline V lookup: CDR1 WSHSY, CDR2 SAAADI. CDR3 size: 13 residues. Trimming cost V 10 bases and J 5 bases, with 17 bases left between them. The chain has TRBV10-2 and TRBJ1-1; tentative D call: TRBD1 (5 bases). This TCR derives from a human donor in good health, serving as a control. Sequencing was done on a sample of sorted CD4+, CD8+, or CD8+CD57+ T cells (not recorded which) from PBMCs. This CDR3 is CATTGGGRTEAFF. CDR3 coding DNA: TGCGCCACTACCGGGGGGGGGAGGACTGAAGCTTTCTTT.